The 10 T cell receptor beta chains below were found in one sample sequenced in a study of CD8 T cells in ankylosing spondylitis. TCRdb reprocessed the 5' RACE reads via MiXCR and lists one record per CDR3 protein. The sample has about 220,000 distinct CDR3 sequences, 10% to 13% seen once. Sequencing input: blood, either unsorted or a sorted T cell fraction (not recorded which). These receptor sequences come from a male donor with ankylosing spondylitis or in good health (not recorded which).

This clonotype was counted many times. V usage is TRBV5-1 and J usage is TRBJ2-3; D is possibly TRBD2 (5 bases). Germline CDR1 reads SGHRS; CDR2 reads YFSETQ. The CDR3 has 15 residues. The V end was cut by 0 bases, the J end by 0 bases, with 8 bases between. The CDR3 is CASSLATGSTDTQYF. In nucleotides, the CDR3 is TGCGCCAGCAGCTTGGCGACGGGGAGCACAGATACGCAGTATTTT.

The genes are TRBV27 and TRBJ1-1; TRBD1 matches at 8 bases. CDR3 length: 13 residues. CDR1 is MNHEY and CDR2 is SMNVEV in the germline V gene (reference sequence). The trim removed 6 bases at V and 7 bases at J, leaving 7 bases unmatched. The CDR3: CASRRDRYDEAFF. The CDR3, as DNA: TGTGCCAGCAGGAGGGACAGGTACGATGAAGCTTTCTTT.

This clonotype was counted a few times. The chain combines TRBV3-1 with TRBJ2-7, with TRBD2 matching over 9 bases. V shed 4 bases and J 8 bases; nucleotides not matched to a gene: 3. Germline loops: CDR1 LGHDT, CDR2 YNNKEL (reference sequence). The CDR3 consists of 12 residues. CDR3 region: CASSPSGGKQYF. The DNA for the CDR3 is TGTGCCAGCAGCCCGAGCGGGGGGAAGCAGTACTTC.

This clonotype was detected a few times. The chain links TRBV19 to TRBJ2-5; tentative D call: TRBD2 (7 bases). Germline V gene lookup returns CDR1 LNHDA and CDR2 SQIVND (reference sequence). The germline V and J ends were trimmed by 5 bases and 0 bases, with 19 bases remaining between them. The CDR3 extends over 17 amino acids. CDR3 sequence reads: CASSQSGGTSYQETQYF. The CDR3 DNA reads as TGTGCCAGTAGTCAATCCGGGGGGACATCCTACCAAGAGACCCAGTACTTC.

This clonotype was recorded at least ten times. J is TRBJ2-3 and V is TRBV3-1; 9 bases agree with TRBD2. Germline-derived CDR1 and CDR2 are LGHDT and YNNKEL (reference sequence). With V trimmed by 4 bases and J by 4 bases, 12 bases remained unmatched. CDR3 length: 17 residues. The CDR3 reads CASSPTTRTSESDTQYF. In nucleotides, the CDR3 is TGTGCCAGCAGCCCCACAACCAGGACTAGCGAGTCAGATACGCAGTATTTT.

This clonotype was seen a handful of times. V and J are TRBV28 and TRBJ2-7; 8 nucleotides agree with TRBD1. The CDR3 has 21 amino acids. Trimming at V came to 7 bases and at J to 3 bases, leaving 29 bases not matched to a gene. CDR1 MDHEN and CDR2 SYDVKM come from the germline V gene. CDR3 sequence reads: CASTKGQGASLRGGKNYEQYF. The CDR3, as DNA: TGTGCCAGCACCAAGGGGCAGGGGGCGAGTTTACGGGGCGGAAAAAACTACGAGCAGTACTTC.

The chain links TRBV5-1 to TRBJ2-2; 12 positions agree with TRBD2. Germline loops: CDR1 SGHRS, CDR2 YFSETQ. This CDR3 comprises 18 residues. V gave up 0 bases and J gave up 5 bases; unmatched junction bases: 8. CDR3 nucleotide sequence: TGCGCCAGCAGCTTGGTCCCCGCTAGCGGGGGGGTTACCGGGGAGCTGTTTTTT. It specifies CASSLVPASGGVTGELFF.

This clonotype was counted ten times or more. The rearrangement links TRBV7-8 to TRBJ1-5; TRBD1 is a possible D gene (5 bases). The CDR3 extends over 15 amino acids. The germline V and J ends were trimmed by 7 bases and 2 bases, with 15 bases remaining between them. Germline-derived CDR1 and CDR2 are SGHVS and FQNEAQ. Here the CDR3 reads CASTTKQGRNQPQHF. In DNA, the CDR3 is TGTGCCAGCACCACAAAGCAGGGACGCAATCAGCCCCAGCATTTT.

This clonotype was detected many times. The gene calls are TRBV15 and TRBJ2-7; maybe TRBD2 (6 bases). CDR1 is LNHNV and CDR2 is YYDKDF in the germline V gene (reference sequence). CDR3 size: 12 residues. Trimming cost V 1 base and J 6 bases, with 7 bases left between them. The CDR3 sequence is CATSRVEGEQYF. The CDR3 bases are TGTGCCACCAGCAGAGTGGAGGGCGAGCAGTACTTC.

This clonotype was counted only a few times. CDR3 in DNA: TGTGCCAGCTCACCTTCCGGGCTCTATGGCTACACCTTC. Encoded protein: CASSPSGLYGYTF. The rearrangement links TRBV18 to TRBJ1-2; D call uncertain. Germline V gene lookup returns CDR1 KGHSH and CDR2 LQKENI. V lost 3 bases and J lost 4, with 9 bases in between. This CDR3 spans 13 amino acids. Together with reference TRBV18 and TRBJ1-2, the CDR3 gives the full variable domain: NAGVMQNPRHLVRRRGQEARLRCSPMKGHSHVYWYRQLPEEGLKFMVYLQKENIIDESGMPKERFSAEFPKEGPSILRIQQVVRGDSAAYFCASSPSGLYGYTFGSGTRLTVV.